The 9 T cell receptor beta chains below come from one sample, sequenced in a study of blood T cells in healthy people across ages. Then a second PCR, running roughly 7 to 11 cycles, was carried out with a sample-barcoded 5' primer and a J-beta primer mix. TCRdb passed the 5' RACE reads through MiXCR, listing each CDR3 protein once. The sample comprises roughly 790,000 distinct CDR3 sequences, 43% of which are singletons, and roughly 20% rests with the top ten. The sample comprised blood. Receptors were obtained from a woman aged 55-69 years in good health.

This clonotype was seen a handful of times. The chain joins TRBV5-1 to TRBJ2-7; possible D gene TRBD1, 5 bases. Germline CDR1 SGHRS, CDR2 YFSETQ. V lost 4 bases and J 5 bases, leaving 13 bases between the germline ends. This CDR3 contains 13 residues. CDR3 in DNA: TGCGCCAGCAGCGCGGCAGGGCCCCACGAGCAGTACTTC. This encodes CASSAAGPHEQYF. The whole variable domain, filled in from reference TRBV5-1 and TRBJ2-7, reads KAGVTQTPRYLIKTRGQQVTLSCSPISGHRSVSWYQQTPGQGLQFLFEYFSETQRNKGNFPGRFSGRQFSNSRSEMNVSTLELGDSALYLCASSAAGPHEQYFGPGTRLTVT.

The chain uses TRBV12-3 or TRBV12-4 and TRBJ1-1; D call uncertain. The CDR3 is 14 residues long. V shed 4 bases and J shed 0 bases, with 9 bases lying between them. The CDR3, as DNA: TGTGCCAGCAGTTCCTACGGACTGAACACTGAAGCTTTCTTT. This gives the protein CASSSYGLNTEAFF.

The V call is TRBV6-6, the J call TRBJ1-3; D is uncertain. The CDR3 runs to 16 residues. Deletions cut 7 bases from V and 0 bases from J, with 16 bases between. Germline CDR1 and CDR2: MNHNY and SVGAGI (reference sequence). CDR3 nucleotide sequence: TGTGCCAGCACCCGTGAGGCAGCCACCTCTGGAAACACCATATATTTT. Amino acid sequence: CASTREAATSGNTIYF.

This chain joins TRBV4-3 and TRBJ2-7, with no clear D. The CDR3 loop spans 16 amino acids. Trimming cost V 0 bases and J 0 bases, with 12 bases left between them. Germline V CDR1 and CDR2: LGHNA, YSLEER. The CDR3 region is CASSQDQAASSYEQYF. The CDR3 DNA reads TGCGCCAGCAGCCAAGATCAGGCAGCGAGCTCCTACGAGCAGTACTTC.

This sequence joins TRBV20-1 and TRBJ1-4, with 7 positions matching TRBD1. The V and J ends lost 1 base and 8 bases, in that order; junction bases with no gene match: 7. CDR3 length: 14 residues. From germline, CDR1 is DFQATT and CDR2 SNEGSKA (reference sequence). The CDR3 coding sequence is TGCAGTGCTAGAGCTGAGGGGGCTCTAGAAAAACTGTTTTTT. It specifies CSARAEGALEKLFF.

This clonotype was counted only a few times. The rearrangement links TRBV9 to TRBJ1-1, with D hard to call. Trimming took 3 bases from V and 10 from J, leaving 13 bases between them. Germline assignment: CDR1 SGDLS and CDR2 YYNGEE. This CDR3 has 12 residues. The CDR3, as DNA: TGTGCCAGCAGCGCTAGTCAGAGTGGAGCTTTCTTT. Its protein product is CASSASQSGAFF.

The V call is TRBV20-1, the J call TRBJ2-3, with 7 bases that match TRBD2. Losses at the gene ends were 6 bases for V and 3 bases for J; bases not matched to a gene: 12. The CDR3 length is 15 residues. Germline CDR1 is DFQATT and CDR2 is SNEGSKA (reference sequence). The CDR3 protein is CSAKTSSGVTDTQYF. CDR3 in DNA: TGCAGTGCAAAGACGTCCAGCGGGGTTACAGATACGCAGTATTTT.

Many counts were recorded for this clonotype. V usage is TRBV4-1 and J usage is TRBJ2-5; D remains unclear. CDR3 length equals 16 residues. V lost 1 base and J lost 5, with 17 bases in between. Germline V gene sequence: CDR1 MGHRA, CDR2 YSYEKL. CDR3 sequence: CASSQVNLGISETQYF. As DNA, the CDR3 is TGCGCCAGCAGCCAAGTGAACCTAGGAATTTCGGAGACCCAGTACTTC.

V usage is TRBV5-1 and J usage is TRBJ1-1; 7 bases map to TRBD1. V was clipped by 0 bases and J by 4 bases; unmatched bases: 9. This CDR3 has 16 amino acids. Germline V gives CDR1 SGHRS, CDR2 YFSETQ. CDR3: CASSLETYRGGTEAFF. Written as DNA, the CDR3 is TGCGCCAGCAGCTTGGAAACCTACAGGGGCGGCACTGAAGCTTTCTTT.